This T cell receptor (beta chain) was documented in a study of type 1 regulatory T cells. Study as a whole: This in vitro CD4 product, T-allo10, is enriched for Tr1 cells and alloantigen-specific.

A few counts support this clonotype. Germline V gene data show CDR1 as DFQATT and CDR2 as SNEGSKA (reference sequence). V lost 3 bases, J lost 7 bases, and 14 bases stayed unmatched. The CDR3 extends over 15 amino acids. TCRdb used MiXCR to reprocess the reads, holding one entry per CDR3 protein. Here the sample spans approximately 90,000 distinct CDR3 sequences, 30% to 35% being singletons. Sequenced input: CD4+ T cells, either the whole sample or a sorted fraction (not recorded which). V and J are TRBV20-1 and TRBJ2-7; 8 nucleotides match TRBD1. This clonotype was sampled from a human donor in good health. This CDR3 is CSASSSWTGSEEQYF. CDR3 DNA sequence: TGCAGTGCTAGCAGCTCATGGACAGGGAGTGAAGAGCAGTACTTC.